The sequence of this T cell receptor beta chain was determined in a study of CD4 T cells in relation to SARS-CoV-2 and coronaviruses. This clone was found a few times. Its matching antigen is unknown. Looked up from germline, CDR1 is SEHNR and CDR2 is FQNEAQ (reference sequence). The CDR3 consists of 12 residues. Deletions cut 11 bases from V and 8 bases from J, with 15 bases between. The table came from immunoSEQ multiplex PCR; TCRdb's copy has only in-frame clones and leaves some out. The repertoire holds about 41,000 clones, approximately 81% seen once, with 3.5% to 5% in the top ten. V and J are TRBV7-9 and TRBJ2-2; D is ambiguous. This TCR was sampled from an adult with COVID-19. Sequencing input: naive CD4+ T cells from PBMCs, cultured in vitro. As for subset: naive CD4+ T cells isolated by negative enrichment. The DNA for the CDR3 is TGTGCCGGAAGGCGCGCGTCAGGGGAGCTGTTTTTT. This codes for CAGRRASGELFF.